The 27 T cell receptor beta chains listed next were all sequenced from one sample in a study of chemoradiotherapy in HPV16-positive cancers. Produced via immunoSEQ multiplex PCR; TCRdb's table is partial and in-frame only. The sample carries tens of thousands of clones, 90% to 95% recorded once. The material was blood, obtained from a patient who underwent chemoradiotherapy. Source of these receptors: a human donor with HPV-associated anogenital cancer.

The V gene is TRBV19, the J gene TRBJ1-1, with 10 bases identical to TRBD1. The CDR3 sequence is 15 residues long. Germline V gene lookup returns CDR1 LNHDA and CDR2 SQIVND (reference sequence). V lost 7 bases, J lost 0 bases, and 5 bases stayed unmatched. The CDR3 loop is CASIQDRGLNTEAFF. The CDR3 DNA is TGTGCCAGTATCCAGGACAGGGGGTTGAACACTGAAGCTTTCTTT.

V and J are TRBV29-1 and TRBJ1-1; TRBD1 is a possible D gene (6 bases). In germline, CDR1 is SQVTM, CDR2 ANQGSEA. The V gene lost 6 bases and the J gene lost 1 base, with 12 bases spanning the gap. This CDR3 spans 13 amino acids. The CDR3, as DNA: TGCAGCGTCTCGGGACAACCGAACACTGAAGCTTTCTTT. Its translation: CSVSGQPNTEAFF.

This chain connects TRBV18 to TRBJ1-5; TRBD1 matches 7 bases. Trimming at V came to 4 bases and at J to 3 bases, leaving 3 bases not matched to a gene. The CDR3 has 14 amino acids. CDR1 and CDR2 from the germline V gene are KGHSH and LQKENI. CDR3 nucleotide sequence: TGTGCCAGCTCACGGGGGACAGACAATCAGCCCCAGCATTTT. Residues: CASSRGTDNQPQHF.

The chain links TRBV19 to TRBJ1-4; 8 bases match TRBD1. The length of the CDR3 is 14 residues. The ends lost 5 bases at V and 7 bases at J; junction bases unmatched: 6. Looked up from germline, CDR1 is LNHDA and CDR2 is SQIVND (reference sequence). CDR3 loop: CASSPGQGSEKLFF. The DNA of the CDR3 is TGTGCCAGTAGTCCAGGACAGGGAAGTGAAAAACTGTTTTTT.

The CDR3 region is CASSPQGWGEQYF. The CDR3, as DNA: TGTGCCAGCAGCCCGCAGGGATGGGGGGAGCAGTACTTC. The chain has TRBV11-3 and TRBJ2-7, with D possibly being TRBD1 or TRBD2 (5 bases each). The V and J ends lost 5 bases and 7 bases respectively, with 15 bases between them. The CDR3 has 13 residues. CDR1 and CDR2 (germline): SGHNT, YENEEA. The full variable domain, its missing parts supplied by reference TRBV11-3 and TRBJ2-7, is EAGVVQSPRYKIIEKKQPVAFWCNPISGHNTLYWYLQNLGQGPELLIRYENEEAVDDSQLPKDRFSAERLKGVDSTLKIQPAELGDSAVYLCASSPQGWGEQYFGPGTRLTVT.

V is TRBV13 and J is TRBJ2-7, with D unclear. V was trimmed by 2 bases and J by 7 bases, leaving 18 bases between them. CDR1 and CDR2 from the germline V gene are PRHDT and FYEKMQ (reference sequence). The CDR3 totals 15 residues. Here the CDR3 DNA reads TGTGCCAGCAGCTTATTTGGGTATTCCCGCGAGGAGCAGTACTTC. It yields the protein CASSLFGYSREEQYF.

V is TRBV2 and J is TRBJ2-1; a weak D match, TRBD2 (5 bases). This CDR3 region has 15 residues. The V gene lost 2 bases and the J gene lost 3 bases, with 11 bases spanning the gap. The germline CDR1 and CDR2 sequences are SNHLY and FYNNEI. For the CDR3, the DNA is TGTGCCAGCAGTGAATCCCCGGGGAGCTACAATGAGCAGTTCTTC. Amino acids: CASSESPGSYNEQFF.

The chain couples TRBV10-3 to TRBJ1-1; 10 bases line up with TRBD1. Trimming took 7 bases from V and 4 from J; bases not matched to a gene: 6. Germline V gene lookup returns CDR1 ENHRY and CDR2 SYGVKD. The CDR3 loop spans 14 amino acids. CDR3 sequence reads: CAIKGTGAGTEAFF. Here the CDR3 DNA reads TGTGCCATCAAGGGGACAGGGGCGGGCACTGAAGCTTTCTTT.

This chain links TRBV18 with TRBJ1-5; TRBD1 agrees at 9 bases. Looked up from germline, CDR1 is KGHSH and CDR2 is LQKENI. The V segment lost 6 bases and the J segment 2 bases; nucleotides outside the gene matches: 5. The CDR3 consists of 15 residues. The CDR3 DNA is TGTGCCAGCTCGGCCGACAGGGGGGGCAATCAGCCCCAGCATTTT. This codes for CASSADRGGNQPQHF.

The chain carries TRBV18 and TRBJ2-2; 7 bases map to TRBD1. V lost 1 base and J lost 0; bases outside the gene matches: 2. CDR3 length equals 16 residues. The germline CDR1 and CDR2 sequences are KGHSH and LQKENI. CDR3 coding DNA: TGTGCCAGCTCACCACAGGGGGCTGCGAACACCGGGGAGCTGTTTTTT. It encodes CASSPQGAANTGELFF.

The V call is TRBV7-2, the J call TRBJ1-1; 7 bases agree with TRBD1. CDR1 is SGHTA, CDR2 FQGNSA, per germline. The CDR3 covers 14 residues. Trimming took 5 bases from V and 2 from J; bases not matched to a gene: 5. CDR3 loop: CASSPGTVNTEAFF. The CDR3 DNA reads TGTGCCAGCAGCCCTGGGACAGTTAACACTGAAGCTTTCTTT. The full variable domain, in which reference TRBV7-2 and TRBJ1-1 provide the parts outside the CDR3, is GAGVSQSPSNKVTEKGKDVELRCDPISGHTALYWYRQSLGQGLEFLIYFQGNSAPDKSGLPSDRFSAERTGGSVSTLTIQRTQQEDSAVYLCASSPGTVNTEAFFGQGTRLTVV.

This rearrangement joins TRBV6-5 to TRBJ2-7; D possibly matches TRBD1 or TRBD2 (5 bases each). The length of the CDR3 is 14 residues. V lost 6 bases, J lost 9 bases, and 21 bases lay in between. In germline, CDR1 is MNHEY, CDR2 SVGAGI. CDR3 nucleotides: TGTGCCAGCAGAGAGCCCACGACAGAGGGGTGGCAGTACTTC. This gives the protein CASREPTTEGWQYF.

V is TRBV27 and J is TRBJ1-2, with D perhaps TRBD1 (5 bases). Deletions cut 4 bases from V and 2 bases from J, with 17 bases between. The CDR3 runs to 16 residues. Looked up from germline, CDR1 is MNHEY and CDR2 is SMNVEV (reference sequence). The CDR3 loop reads CASSSVWRGVNYGYTF. DNA of the CDR3: TGTGCCAGCAGTTCCGTATGGAGGGGTGTCAACTATGGCTACACCTTC.

The V call is TRBV27, the J call TRBJ1-1; TRBD1 is a possible D gene (5 bases). The V gene lost 7 bases and the J gene lost 0 bases, with 12 bases spanning the gap. The CDR3 has 14 amino acids. CDR1 is MNHEY and CDR2 is SMNVEV in the germline V gene (reference sequence). The CDR3 bases are TGTGCCAGCATCGGGAGGGGTTTGAACACTGAAGCTTTCTTT. It yields the protein CASIGRGLNTEAFF.

The chain combines TRBV5-1 with TRBJ1-1; TRBD1 is a possible D gene (6 bases). From germline, CDR1 is SGHRS and CDR2 YFSETQ. This CDR3 is built from 15 residues. Trimming pared 0 bases from V and 3 bases from J, leaving 12 bases between. CDR3 sequence reads: CASSLEGGRDTEAFF. The DNA for the CDR3 is TGCGCCAGCAGCTTGGAAGGGGGTCGGGACACTGAAGCTTTCTTT.

This clone has a single count. The chain has TRBV5-8 and TRBJ1-5; D is perhaps TRBD1 (6 bases). The CDR3 loop spans 15 amino acids. Germline V lookup: CDR1 SGHTS, CDR2 YDEGEE. Trimming shortened V by 3 bases and J by 6 bases, and 16 bases separated the two germline ends. For the CDR3, the DNA is TGTGCCAGCAGCTCGTCTACGGGACATGGTCAGCCCCAGCATTTT. Translated, it gives CASSSSTGHGQPQHF. Full variable domain (missing parts from reference TRBV5-8 and TRBJ1-5): EAGVTQSPTHLIKTRGQQATLRCSPISGHTSVYWYQQALGLGLQFLLWYDEGEERNRGNFPPRFSGRQFPNYSSELNVNALELEDSALYLCASSSSTGHGQPQHFGDGTRLSIL.

The chain is built from TRBV7-2 and TRBJ2-1, with D possibly being TRBD2 (5 bases). The CDR3 is 14 amino acids. Germline values: CDR1 SGHTA, CDR2 FQGNSA. V shed 1 base and J shed 6 bases, with 10 bases lying between them. The CDR3 nucleotides are TGTGCCAGCAGCTTAGGAGGGAGAGGCAATGAGCAGTTCTTC. Encoded protein: CASSLGGRGNEQFF.

The CDR3 DNA reads as TGTGCCAGCAGCCGGGAGTTAATAGATACGCAGTATTTT. Translation gives CASSRELIDTQYF. This chain connects TRBV14 to TRBJ2-3, with a possible D match to TRBD2 (5 bases). CDR3 length equals 13 residues. CDR1 is SGHDN and CDR2 is FVKESK in the germline V gene. V shed 4 bases and J shed 5 bases, with 10 bases lying between them.

This chain connects TRBV29-1 to TRBJ2-7, with D perhaps assigned TRBD1 or TRBD2 (6 bases each). There are 14 residues in the CDR3. Germline assignment: CDR1 SQVTM and CDR2 ANQGSEA. The V gene lost 6 bases and the J gene lost 2 bases, with 17 bases spanning the gap. The CDR3 reads CSVVQDGGPYEQYF. In DNA, the CDR3 is TGCAGCGTAGTACAGGATGGGGGGCCCTACGAGCAGTACTTC.

The CDR3 region has the DNA TGTGCCAGCAGCCCGATGACCACTGGCGAGCAGTACTTC. It is translated as CASSPMTTGEQYF. The rearrangement joins TRBV11-3 to TRBJ2-7, with D uncertain. Trimming pared 5 bases from V and 6 bases from J, leaving 14 bases between. This CDR3 spans 13 amino acids. Germline CDR1 is SGHNT and CDR2 is YENEEA.

V is TRBV11-1 and J is TRBJ2-7; 7 bases fit TRBD1. Germline CDR1 and CDR2: SGHAT and FQDESV (reference sequence). This CDR3 comprises 14 residues. The V and J ends lost 5 bases and 0 bases, in that order; junction bases with no gene match: 4. DNA for the CDR3: TGTGCCAGCAGCCGTTGGGACAGCTCCTACGAGCAGTACTTC. Its translation: CASSRWDSSYEQYF.

The chain combines TRBV7-3 with TRBJ2-3; TRBD2 might be the D (5 bases). With 0 bases removed from V and 4 bases from J, the gap between germline ends came to 8 bases. The germline CDR1 and CDR2 sequences are SGHTA and FQGTGA. The CDR3 length is 14 residues. The CDR3 loop is CASSLTGEADTQYF. The CDR3, as DNA: TGTGCCAGCAGCTTAACCGGGGAAGCAGATACGCAGTATTTT.

This sequence joins TRBV6-1 and TRBJ1-2, with D hard to call. The CDR3 covers 14 residues. Trimming removed 1 base from V and 5 bases from J, with 11 bases in between. CDR1 and CDR2 (germline): MNHNS, SASEGT. The CDR3 region is CASSEVRSTYGYTF. For the CDR3, the DNA is TGTGCCAGCAGTGAAGTCAGAAGTACGTATGGCTACACCTTC.

This chain connects TRBV27 to TRBJ2-1, with D possibly matching TRBD2 (5 bases). This CDR3 comprises 12 residues. The V end lost 6 bases, the J end lost 8 bases, and 11 bases lay between the germline ends. Germline assignment: CDR1 MNHEY and CDR2 SMNVEV (reference sequence). This CDR3 reads CASSLTGYEQFF. DNA of the CDR3: TGTGCCAGCAGCTTAACGGGATATGAGCAGTTCTTC.

By share of the sample, this clone is medium-sized (0.01 to 0.1%). This sequence joins TRBV5-4 and TRBJ2-3, with no clear D. This CDR3 has 12 residues. V was pared by 4 bases and J by 4 bases, with 7 bases between. The germline gives CDR1 SGHNT, CDR2 YYREEE (reference sequence). DNA for the CDR3: TGTGCCAGCAGCATCCCACCAGATACGCAGTATTTT. The encoded protein is CASSIPPDTQYF.

The chain is built from TRBV28 and TRBJ2-7; 7 nucleotides match TRBD1. CDR3 size: 15 residues. Germline loops: CDR1 MDHEN, CDR2 SYDVKM. J was trimmed by 1 base and V by 4 bases; bases with no gene match: 7. The CDR3 DNA is TGTGCCAGCAGTTACTCACAGGGGTGGTCCTACGAGCAGTACTTC. Amino acid sequence: CASSYSQGWSYEQYF.

This chain links TRBV30 with TRBJ2-7; D is possibly TRBD1 or TRBD2 (5 bases each). The CDR3 contains 13 residues. Germline V lookup: CDR1 GTSNPN, CDR2 SVGIG (reference sequence). Trimming removed 1 base from V and 5 bases from J, with 12 bases in between. The CDR3 loop reads CAWSGRRGDEQYF. CDR3 coding DNA: TGTGCCTGGAGTGGAAGGAGAGGGGACGAGCAGTACTTC.